This T cell receptor (beta chain) was identified during a study of T cells in Graves' hyperthyroidism and ophthalmopathy. Study results and caveats: Clonotypes that were expanded in thyroid above 0.001 mostly appeared in blood too. The model predicted ophthalmopathy a median roughly 6.3 months before onset.

These patients, aged 18 to 65, had recently diagnosed hyperthyroidism lasting under 2 months. Diagnostic decisions used clinical symptoms, serum thyroxine and TRAb, thyroid ultrasound and orbital computed tomography. V shed 4 bases and J 6 bases; nucleotides not matched to a gene: 11. Germline CDR1 reads SGHTS; CDR2 reads YDEGEE. The length of the CDR3 is 15 residues. With regard to this clonotype: Its antigen is currently unknown.

RNA transcripts were the template for amplifying TCR beta CDR3 regions. The HTBI primer set served for first-round RT-PCR of the TCR CDR3. A single record per CDR3 protein comes from TCRdb applying MiXCR to the multiplex PCR reads. The repertoire has roughly 700,000 distinct CDR3 sequences, 35% of them found once; the top ten carry more than 25%. The sample consisted of blood. The source of this sequence is a woman aged 40 to 55 with Graves' hyperthyroidism. This chain uses TRBV5-8 with TRBJ2-7; 9 positions agree with TRBD1. The CDR3 DNA reads TGTGCCAGCAGCGTACTGACAGGGGGGCTAGGCGAGCAGTACTTC. This translates into CASSVLTGGLGEQYF.